The 26 T cell receptor beta chains reported below all come from one sample, sequenced in a study of shared clonotypes between healthy human individuals. TCRdb's copy holds only in-frame clones and misses some; the assay was immunoSEQ multiplex PCR. Found here are about 2.3 million clones, 80% to 95% of them singletons; the top ten hold 0.39%. What was sequenced was naive CD4+ T cells from PBMCs. Subset given: CD45RA+ positively selected. Source of these receptors: a man in his late teens or twenties in good health. Some clones in this sample may be carry-over from other donors' samples.

The CDR3 loop reads CASSPEGGRTDTQYF. The CDR3 DNA reads TGTGCCAGCTCACCTGAGGGAGGAAGAACAGATACGCAGTATTTT. This chain links TRBV18 with TRBJ2-3, with D tentatively TRBD2 (6 bases). Germline CDR1 is KGHSH and CDR2 is LQKENI. Trimming removed 3 bases at V and 3 bases at J, with 13 bases between. The CDR3 is 15 amino acids.

The CDR3 spells CASSLAPDRVPYEQYF. Here the CDR3 DNA reads TGCGCCAGCAGCTTGGCCCCAGACAGAGTACCCTACGAGCAGTACTTC. The gene calls are TRBV5-1 and TRBJ2-7, with TRBD1 as a possible D gene (5 bases). Germline-derived CDR1 and CDR2 are SGHRS and YFSETQ. The length of the CDR3 is 16 residues. V was pared by 0 bases and J by 2 bases, with 15 bases between.

Turning to this clone: Other DNA sequences from this sample encode an identical CDR3 as well. The CDR3 bases are TGTGCCAGCAGCCTCGGGACTAGCGGGACAGATACGCAGTATTTT. It encodes CASSLGTSGTDTQYF. The chain combines TRBV7-3 with TRBJ2-3; 12 bases are a match to TRBD2. V trimming: 5 bases; J trimming: 3 bases; junction bases outside the gene matches: 3. From germline, CDR1 is SGHTA and CDR2 FQGTGA. The CDR3 extends over 15 amino acids. Combining the CDR3 with reference TRBV7-3 and TRBJ2-3 gives the whole variable domain GAGVSQTPSNKVTEKGKYVELRCDPISGHTALYWYRQSLGQGPEFLIYFQGTGAADDSGLPNDRFFAVRPEGSVSTLKIQRTERGDSAVYLCASSLGTSGTDTQYFGPGTRLTVL.

The chain couples TRBV28 to TRBJ1-2; D ambiguous. The CDR3 is made up of 15 amino acids. The germline V gene has CDR1 MDHEN and CDR2 SYDVKM. The V end was cut by 4 bases, the J end by 0 bases, with 12 bases between. The CDR3 is CASSSSGAANYGYTF. For the CDR3, the DNA is TGTGCCAGCAGTTCCTCAGGAGCAGCTAACTATGGCTACACCTTC.

Concerning this clone itself: In the same sample, other DNA sequences code for this CDR3. J is TRBJ2-1 and V is TRBV7-2; D might be TRBD1 (6 bases). The CDR3 is 14 residues long. V dropped 5 bases and J dropped 4 bases, with 12 bases sitting between them. Germline CDR1 reads SGHTA; CDR2 reads FQGNSA. CDR3 sequence: CASSMGHLYNEQFF. The CDR3 DNA reads as TGTGCCAGCAGCATGGGACACCTTTACAATGAGCAGTTCTTC. The entire variable domain, with the rest obtained from reference TRBV7-2 and TRBJ2-1, is as follows: GAGVSQSPSNKVTEKGKDVELRCDPISGHTALYWYRQSLGQGLEFLIYFQGNSAPDKSGLPSDRFSAERTGGSVSTLTIQRTQQEDSAVYLCASSMGHLYNEQFFGPGTRLTVL.

V is TRBV28 and J is TRBJ2-3; 7 bases fit TRBD1. Unmatched junction bases numbered 8, after V lost 7 bases and J lost 4 bases. This CDR3 is 14 amino acids long. Germline CDR1 is MDHEN and CDR2 is SYDVKM. The CDR3 protein is CASTNRGTADTQYF. The CDR3 bases are TGTGCCAGCACCAACAGGGGAACGGCAGATACGCAGTATTTT.

This chain links TRBV4-1 with TRBJ2-1; TRBD1 matches at 8 bases. The length of the CDR3 is 14 residues. Trimming removed 4 bases from V and 9 bases from J; junction bases left unmatched: 8. Germline CDR1 is MGHRA and CDR2 is YSYEKL. The CDR3, as DNA: TGCGCCAGCAGCCCGGTGGCAGGACAGGGTGAGCAGTTCTTC. It translates to CASSPVAGQGEQFF.

This chain joins TRBV29-1 and TRBJ2-5, with D possibly matching TRBD2 (6 bases). The CDR3 consists of 14 residues. The V gene lost 7 bases and the J gene lost 10 bases, with 25 bases spanning the gap. The V gene's germline CDR1 is SQVTM and CDR2 ANQGSEA. DNA for the CDR3: TGCAGCGCCGCTCCGGAGGGCCCGGGCGCTAGCCAGTACTTC. This codes for CSAAPEGPGASQYF. The variable domain in full, completed from reference TRBV29-1 and TRBJ2-5, reads SAVISQKPSRDICQRGTSLTIQCQVDSQVTMMFWYRQQPGQSLTLIATANQGSEATYESGFVIDKFPISRPNLTFSTLTVSNMSPEDSSIYLCSAAPEGPGASQYFGPGTRLLVL.

V and J are TRBV6-1 and TRBJ1-5; no firm D call. The V end lost 3 bases, the J end lost 2 bases, and 8 bases lay between the germline ends. There are 14 residues in the CDR3. Per germline, CDR1 MNHNS and CDR2 SASEGT. The CDR3 nucleotides read TGTGCCAGCAGTGATGAGGAGGGCAATCAGCCCCAGCATTTT. It codes for CASSDEEGNQPQHF.

The rearrangement joins TRBV6-1 to TRBJ1-3; D is undetermined. This CDR3 comprises 14 residues. The germline V gene has CDR1 MNHNS and CDR2 SASEGT. Trimming pared 6 bases from V and 0 bases from J, leaving 9 bases between. The CDR3 nucleotides read TGTGCCAGCAGCCGCGTCGGCTCTGGAAACACCATATATTTT. It specifies CASSRVGSGNTIYF.

The chain is built from TRBV6-1 and TRBJ2-5, with a weak D call TRBD1 (5 bases). Per germline, CDR1 MNHNS and CDR2 SASEGT. Trimming shortened V by 5 bases and J by 4 bases, and 11 bases separated the two germline ends. The CDR3 is 13 residues long. The CDR3 DNA sequence: TGTGCCAGCAGTTATTATACAGGAGAGACCCAGTACTTC. Translation gives CASSYYTGETQYF.

V gene TRBV19 combines with J gene TRBJ1-2; D ambiguous. Germline-derived CDR1 and CDR2 are LNHDA and SQIVND (reference sequence). V lost 5 bases and J 4 bases, leaving 17 bases between the germline ends. The CDR3 consists of 15 residues. The CDR3 DNA sequence: TGTGCCAGTAGTCAAGGCTCTACCCGATTCTATGGCTACACCTTC. It encodes CASSQGSTRFYGYTF.

This clone came up a few times. The genes are TRBV7-2 and TRBJ1-1, with D uncertain. CDR3 length equals 15 residues. Trimming took 1 base from V and 2 from J, leaving 11 bases between them. Germline CDR1 SGHTA, CDR2 FQGNSA. The CDR3 sequence: CASSLVGSINTEAFF. The CDR3 DNA follows: TGTGCCAGCAGCTTAGTAGGCAGCATAAACACTGAAGCTTTCTTT.

The CDR3, as DNA: TGTGCCACCAGCAGATCGAACCCAATCACAGATACGCAGTATTTT. Its translation: CATSRSNPITDTQYF. V and J are TRBV15 and TRBJ2-3; no clear D. V lost 2 bases and J 2 bases, leaving 11 bases between the germline ends. The CDR3 spans 15 residues. Germline lookup yields CDR1 LNHNV and CDR2 YYDKDF (reference sequence).

This clone was detected only a few times. This rearrangement joins TRBV7-9 to TRBJ1-1; D is unresolved. The CDR3 consists of 12 residues. The germline V and J ends were trimmed by 3 bases and 2 bases, with 4 bases remaining between them. Germline loops: CDR1 SEHNR, CDR2 FQNEAQ (reference sequence). CDR3 loop: CASSLDNTEAFF. CDR3 DNA: TGTGCCAGCAGCTTGGATAACACTGAAGCTTTCTTT.

The CDR3 DNA is TGTGCCAGCCACAGGGAAGTGATGGGAAGCATTCAGTACTTC. Protein product: CASHREVMGSIQYF. V gene TRBV5-8 combines with J gene TRBJ2-4; TRBD1 is a possible D gene (6 bases). The germline gives CDR1 SGHTS, CDR2 YDEGEE. The CDR3 is made up of 14 amino acids. Trimming stripped 7 bases from V and 9 bases from J, with 20 bases between.

V and J are TRBV7-8 and TRBJ2-3; no definite D call. The V gene's germline CDR1 is SGHVS and CDR2 FQNEAQ. The CDR3 has 17 residues. Between the trimmed V and J ends, which lost 1 base and 2 bases, there was a span of 16 bases. The CDR3 protein is CASSLGPTNFHTDTQYF. CDR3 in DNA: TGTGCCAGCAGCTTAGGTCCCACTAACTTTCACACAGATACGCAGTATTTT.

Of note for this clone: Other nucleotide sequences from this sample produce the same CDR3. The chain carries TRBV18 and TRBJ1-1; D ambiguous. V was trimmed by 3 bases and J by 4 bases, leaving 9 bases between them. CDR1 is KGHSH and CDR2 is LQKENI in the germline V gene. The CDR3 loop spans 13 amino acids. CDR3: CASSPSLGTEAFF. The DNA for the CDR3 is TGTGCCAGCTCACCTAGCCTCGGCACTGAAGCTTTCTTT.

This clone has just one count. The chain uses TRBV28 and TRBJ2-2, with D maybe TRBD1 (5 bases). The germline V and J ends were trimmed by 6 bases and 3 bases, with 11 bases remaining between them. CDR1 and CDR2 from the germline V gene are MDHEN and SYDVKM. This CDR3 has 14 residues. CDR3 protein: CASSSAGYTGELFF. CDR3 in DNA: TGTGCCAGCAGCTCCGCAGGGTACACCGGGGAGCTGTTTTTT.

The chain uses TRBV14 and TRBJ2-7; 13 bases are shared with TRBD2. Germline V CDR1 and CDR2: SGHDN, FVKESK. V trimming: 4 bases; J trimming: 6 bases; junction bases outside the gene matches: 6. This CDR3 spans 15 amino acids. CDR3 DNA sequence: TGTGCCAGCAGCCGGGGACTAGCGGGATCGGCCGAGCAGTACTTC. Translated, it gives CASSRGLAGSAEQYF.

The chain recombines TRBV6-1 with TRBJ1-4; D possibly corresponds to TRBD1 (5 bases). CDR3 length: 15 amino acids. Trimming left V 6 bases short and J 3 bases short, with 14 bases between. CDR1 MNHNS and CDR2 SASEGT come from the germline V gene. The CDR3 bases are TGTGCCAGCAGGCCACAGGAAAGGGCTAATGAAAAACTGTTTTTT. This translates into CASRPQERANEKLFF.

The rearrangement uses TRBV2 and TRBJ2-5; TRBD1 matches 9 bases. The V and J ends lost 9 bases and 2 bases, in that order; junction bases with no gene match: 4. Germline-derived CDR1 and CDR2 are SNHLY and FYNNEI. This CDR3 contains 13 residues. As DNA, the CDR3 is TGTGCCAGAATGGGACAGGGACAAGAGACCCAGTACTTC. It yields the protein CARMGQGQETQYF.

This chain uses TRBV5-1 with TRBJ2-1; 8 bases align to TRBD1. This CDR3 is 14 amino acids long. V trimming: 2 bases; J trimming: 8 bases; junction bases outside the gene matches: 6. The germline V gene encodes CDR1 SGHRS and CDR2 YFSETQ. The CDR3 region is CASSFGQGMDEQFF. The CDR3 DNA follows: TGCGCCAGCAGCTTTGGACAGGGTATGGATGAGCAGTTCTTC. Using reference TRBV5-1 and TRBJ2-1 for the parts outside the CDR3, the full variable domain is KAGVTQTPRYLIKTRGQQVTLSCSPISGHRSVSWYQQTPGQGLQFLFEYFSETQRNKGNFPGRFSGRQFSNSRSEMNVSTLELGDSALYLCASSFGQGMDEQFFGPGTRLTVL.

CDR3 sequence: CASSLGPREVYGYTF. The CDR3 bases are TGTGCCAGCAGCTTAGGACCCAGGGAGGTGTATGGCTACACCTTC. The chain couples TRBV5-6 to TRBJ1-2; TRBD1 might be the D (5 bases). V lost 2 bases to trimming and J lost 5 bases, with 16 bases between them. The CDR3 totals 15 residues. Germline lookup yields CDR1 SGHDT and CDR2 YYEEEE.

V usage is TRBV6-6 and J usage is TRBJ2-1, with 11 bases fitting TRBD2. The V gene's germline CDR1 is MNHNY and CDR2 SVGAGI (reference sequence). The CDR3 has 16 residues. With 6 bases clipped from V and 8 bases from J, the junction kept 12 bases outside the gene matches. The CDR3 is CASRPGGSGRGYEQFF. In nucleotides, the CDR3 is TGTGCCAGCAGGCCGGGAGGTAGCGGGAGGGGGTATGAGCAGTTCTTC.

The rearrangement links TRBV6-1 to TRBJ1-2; TRBD1 matches at 10 bases. V was pared by 8 bases and J by 0 bases, with 3 bases of the junction left unmatched. Germline CDR1 and CDR2: MNHNS and SASEGT. The CDR3 length is 14 residues. This chain's CDR3 is CASDRGLANYGYTF. The CDR3, as DNA: TGTGCCAGCGACAGGGGGCTAGCTAACTATGGCTACACCTTC.